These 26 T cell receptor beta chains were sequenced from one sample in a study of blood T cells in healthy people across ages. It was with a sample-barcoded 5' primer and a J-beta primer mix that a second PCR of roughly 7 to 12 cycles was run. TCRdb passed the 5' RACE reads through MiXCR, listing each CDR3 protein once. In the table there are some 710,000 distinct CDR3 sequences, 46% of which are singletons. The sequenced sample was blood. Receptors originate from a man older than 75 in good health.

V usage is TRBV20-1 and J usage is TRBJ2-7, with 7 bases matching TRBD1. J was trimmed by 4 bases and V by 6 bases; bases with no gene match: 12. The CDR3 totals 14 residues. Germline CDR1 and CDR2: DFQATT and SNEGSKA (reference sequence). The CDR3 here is CSAVDGTVIYEQYF. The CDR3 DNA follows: TGCAGTGCCGTGGACGGGACAGTAATTTACGAGCAGTACTTC.

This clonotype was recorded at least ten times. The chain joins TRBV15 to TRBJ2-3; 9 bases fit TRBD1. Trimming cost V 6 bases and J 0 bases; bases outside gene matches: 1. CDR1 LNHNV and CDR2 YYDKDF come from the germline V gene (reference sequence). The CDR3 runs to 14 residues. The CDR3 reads CATRQGASTDTQYF. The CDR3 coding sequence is TGTGCCACCAGACAGGGGGCAAGCACAGATACGCAGTATTTT.

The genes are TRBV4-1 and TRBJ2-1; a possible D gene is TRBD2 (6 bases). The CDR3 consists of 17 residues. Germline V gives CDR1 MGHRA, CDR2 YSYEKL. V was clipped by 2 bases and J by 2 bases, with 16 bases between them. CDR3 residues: CASSQSTSMRAYNEQFF. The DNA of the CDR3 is TGCGCCAGCAGCCAAAGCACTAGCATGAGAGCCTACAATGAGCAGTTCTTC.

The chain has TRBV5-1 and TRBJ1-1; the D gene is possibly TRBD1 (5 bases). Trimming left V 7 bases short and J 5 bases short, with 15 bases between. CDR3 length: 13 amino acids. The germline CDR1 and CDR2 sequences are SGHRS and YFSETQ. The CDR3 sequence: CASGMTQGTEAFF. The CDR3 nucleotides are TGCGCCAGCGGAATGACTCAGGGAACTGAAGCTTTCTTT.

In nucleotides, the CDR3 is TGCAGCGTTGCGGTTGCCTACGAGCAGTACTTC. Translating it yields CSVAVAYEQYF. This chain joins TRBV29-1 and TRBJ2-7; D gene unclear. Germline assignment: CDR1 SQVTM and CDR2 ANQGSEA. Trimming took 4 bases from V and 2 from J, leaving 6 bases between them. CDR3 length: 11 amino acids.

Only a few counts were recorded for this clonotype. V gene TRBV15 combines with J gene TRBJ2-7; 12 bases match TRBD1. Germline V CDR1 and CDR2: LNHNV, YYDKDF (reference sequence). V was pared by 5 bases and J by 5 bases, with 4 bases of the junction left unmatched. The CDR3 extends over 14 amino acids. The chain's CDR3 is CATSRDRGPNEQYF. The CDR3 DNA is TGTGCCACCAGCCGGGACAGGGGGCCTAACGAGCAGTACTTC.

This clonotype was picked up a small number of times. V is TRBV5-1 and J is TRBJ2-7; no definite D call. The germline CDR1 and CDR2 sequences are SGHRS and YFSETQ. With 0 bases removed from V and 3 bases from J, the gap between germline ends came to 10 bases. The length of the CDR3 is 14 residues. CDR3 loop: CASSLAVGIYEQYF. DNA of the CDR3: TGCGCCAGCAGCTTGGCCGTTGGGATCTACGAGCAGTACTTC. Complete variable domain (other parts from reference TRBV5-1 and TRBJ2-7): KAGVTQTPRYLIKTRGQQVTLSCSPISGHRSVSWYQQTPGQGLQFLFEYFSETQRNKGNFPGRFSGRQFSNSRSEMNVSTLELGDSALYLCASSLAVGIYEQYFGPGTRLTVT.

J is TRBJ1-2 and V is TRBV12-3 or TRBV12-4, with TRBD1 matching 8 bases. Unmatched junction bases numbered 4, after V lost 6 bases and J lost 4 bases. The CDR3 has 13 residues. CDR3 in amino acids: CASRQTGGYGYTF. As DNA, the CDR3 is TGTGCCAGCAGACAAACAGGGGGCTATGGCTACACCTTC.

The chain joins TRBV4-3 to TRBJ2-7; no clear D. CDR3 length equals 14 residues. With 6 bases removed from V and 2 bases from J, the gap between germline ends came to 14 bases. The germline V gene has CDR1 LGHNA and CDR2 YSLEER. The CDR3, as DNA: TGCGCCAGCAGTTATAGGACGCCCGCCTACGAGCAGTACTTC. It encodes CASSYRTPAYEQYF.

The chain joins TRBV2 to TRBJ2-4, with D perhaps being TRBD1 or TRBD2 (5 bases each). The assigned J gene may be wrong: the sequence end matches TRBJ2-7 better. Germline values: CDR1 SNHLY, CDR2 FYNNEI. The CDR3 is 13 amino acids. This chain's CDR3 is CASSGGQGHEQYF. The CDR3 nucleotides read TGTGCCAGCAGTGGAGGGCAGGGCCACGAGCAGTACTTC.

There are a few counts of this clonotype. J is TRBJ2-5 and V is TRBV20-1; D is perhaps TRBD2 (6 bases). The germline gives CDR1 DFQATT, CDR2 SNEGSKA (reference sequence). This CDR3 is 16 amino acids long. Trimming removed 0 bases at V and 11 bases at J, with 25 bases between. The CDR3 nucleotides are TGCAGTGCTAGAGAACCGCGGGGCCTCACCGGGGGAGAGCAGTACTTC. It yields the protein CSAREPRGLTGGEQYF.

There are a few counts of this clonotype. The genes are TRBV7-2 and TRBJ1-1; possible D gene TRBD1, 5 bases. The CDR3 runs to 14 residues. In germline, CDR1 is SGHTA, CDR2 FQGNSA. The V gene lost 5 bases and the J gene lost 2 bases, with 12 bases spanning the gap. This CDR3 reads CASSRNRQNTEAFF. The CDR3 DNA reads TGTGCCAGCAGCCGGAACAGGCAAAACACTGAAGCTTTCTTT.

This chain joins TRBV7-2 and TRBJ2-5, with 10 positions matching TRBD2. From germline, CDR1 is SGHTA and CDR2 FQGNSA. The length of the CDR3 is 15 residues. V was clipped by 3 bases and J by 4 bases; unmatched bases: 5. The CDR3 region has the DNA TGTGCCAGCAGCTTTAAGAGACTAGCGGGAGAGACCCAGTACTTC. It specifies CASSFKRLAGETQYF.

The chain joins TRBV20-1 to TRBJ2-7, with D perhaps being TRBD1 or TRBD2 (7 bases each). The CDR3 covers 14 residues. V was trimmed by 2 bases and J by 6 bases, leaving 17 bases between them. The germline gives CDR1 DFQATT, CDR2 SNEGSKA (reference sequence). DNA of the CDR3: TGCAGTGCTAGATGGGTAGGGGGCGGGAGCGAGCAGTACTTC. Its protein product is CSARWVGGGSEQYF.

CDR3 in amino acids: CSARTDRAVWGGYTF. CDR3 nucleotide sequence: TGCAGTGCTAGGACGGACAGGGCTGTTTGGGGTGGCTACACCTTC. The chain joins TRBV20-1 to TRBJ1-2, with 8 bases aligning to TRBD1. Germline CDR1 reads DFQATT; CDR2 reads SNEGSKA (reference sequence). V shed 3 bases, J shed 7 bases, and the junction held 13 bases outside the gene matches. The CDR3 runs to 15 residues.

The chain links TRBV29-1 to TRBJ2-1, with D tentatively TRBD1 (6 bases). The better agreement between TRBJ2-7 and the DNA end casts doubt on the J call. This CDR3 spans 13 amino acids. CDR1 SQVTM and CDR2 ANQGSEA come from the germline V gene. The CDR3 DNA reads TGCAGCGTTGAAGTGGCAGGGGTCAATGAGCAGTACTTC. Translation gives CSVEVAGVNEQYF.

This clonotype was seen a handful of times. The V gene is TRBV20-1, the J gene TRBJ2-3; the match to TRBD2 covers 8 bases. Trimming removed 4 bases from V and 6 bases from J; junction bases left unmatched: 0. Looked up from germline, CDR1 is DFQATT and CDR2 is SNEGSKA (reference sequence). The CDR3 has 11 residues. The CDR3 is CSAKRGDTQYF. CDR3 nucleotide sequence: TGCAGTGCTAAGCGGGGGGATACGCAGTATTTT.

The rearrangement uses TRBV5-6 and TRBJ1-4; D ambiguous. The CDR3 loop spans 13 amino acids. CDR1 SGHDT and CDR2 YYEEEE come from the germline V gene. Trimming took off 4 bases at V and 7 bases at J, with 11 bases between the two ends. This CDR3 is CASSTAAGEKLFF. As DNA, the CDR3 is TGTGCCAGCAGCACCGCAGCGGGTGAAAAACTGTTTTTT. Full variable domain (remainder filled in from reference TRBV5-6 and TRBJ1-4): DAGVTQSPTHLIKTRGQQVTLRCSPKSGHDTVSWYQQALGQGPQFIFQYYEEEERQRGNFPDRFSGHQFPNYSSELNVNALLLGDSALYLCASSTAAGEKLFFGSGTQLSVL.

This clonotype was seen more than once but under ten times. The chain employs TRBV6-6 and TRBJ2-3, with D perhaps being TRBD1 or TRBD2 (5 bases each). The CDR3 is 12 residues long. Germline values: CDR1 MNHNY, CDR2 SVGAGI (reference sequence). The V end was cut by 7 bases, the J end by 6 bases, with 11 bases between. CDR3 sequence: CASTGHGDTQYF. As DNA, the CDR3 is TGTGCCAGCACGGGGCACGGGGATACGCAGTATTTT.

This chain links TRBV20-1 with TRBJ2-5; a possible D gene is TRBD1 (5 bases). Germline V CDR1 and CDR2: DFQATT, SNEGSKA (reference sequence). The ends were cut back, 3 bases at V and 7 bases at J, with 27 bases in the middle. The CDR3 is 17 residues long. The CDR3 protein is CSASRSGAFKQVGTQYF. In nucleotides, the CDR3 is TGCAGTGCTAGTCGAAGTGGGGCTTTCAAACAGGTCGGGACCCAGTACTTC.

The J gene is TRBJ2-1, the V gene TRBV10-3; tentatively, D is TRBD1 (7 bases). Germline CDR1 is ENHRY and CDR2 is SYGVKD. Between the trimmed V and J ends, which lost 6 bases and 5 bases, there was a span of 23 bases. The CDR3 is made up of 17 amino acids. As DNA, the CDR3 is TGTGCCATCAGGTCGTCGCAGGGGGGCGGTTCCCACAATGAGCAGTTCTTC. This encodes CAIRSSQGGGSHNEQFF.

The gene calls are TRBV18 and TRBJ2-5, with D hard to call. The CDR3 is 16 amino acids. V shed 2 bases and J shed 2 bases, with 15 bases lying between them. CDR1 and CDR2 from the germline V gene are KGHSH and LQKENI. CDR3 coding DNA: TGTGCCAGCTCACCAAGGCAGGAAACCGTACAAGAGACCCAGTACTTC. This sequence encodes CASSPRQETVQETQYF.

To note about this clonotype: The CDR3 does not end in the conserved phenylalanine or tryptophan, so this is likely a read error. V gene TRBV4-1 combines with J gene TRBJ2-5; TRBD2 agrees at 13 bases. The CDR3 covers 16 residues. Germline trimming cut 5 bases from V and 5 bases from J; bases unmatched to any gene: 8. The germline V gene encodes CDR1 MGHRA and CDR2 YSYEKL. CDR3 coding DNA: TGCGCCAGCAGCAAAGGGACTAGCGGGATTGGTGAGACCCAGTACTAC. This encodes CASSKGTSGIGETQYY.

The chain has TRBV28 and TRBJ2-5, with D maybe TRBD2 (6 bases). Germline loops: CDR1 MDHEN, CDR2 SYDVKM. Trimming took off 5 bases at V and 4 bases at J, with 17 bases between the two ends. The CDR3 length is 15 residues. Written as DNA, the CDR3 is TGTGCCAGCAGTCCTAACCGACGACTAGGAGAGACCCAGTACTTC. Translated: CASSPNRRLGETQYF.

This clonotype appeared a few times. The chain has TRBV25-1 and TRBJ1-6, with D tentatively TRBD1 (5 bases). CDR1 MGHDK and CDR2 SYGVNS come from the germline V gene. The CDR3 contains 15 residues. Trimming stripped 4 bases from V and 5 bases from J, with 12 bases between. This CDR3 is CASSVPGPNNSPLHF. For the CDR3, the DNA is TGTGCCAGCAGTGTGCCGGGACCGAATAATTCACCCCTCCACTTT.

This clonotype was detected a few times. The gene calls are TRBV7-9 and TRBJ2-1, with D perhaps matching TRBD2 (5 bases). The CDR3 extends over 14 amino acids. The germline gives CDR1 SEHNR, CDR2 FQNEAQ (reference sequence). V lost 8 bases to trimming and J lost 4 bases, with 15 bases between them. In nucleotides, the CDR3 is TGTGCCAGCGAGTCGGGCGGGCGATACAATGAGCAGTTCTTC. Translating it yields CASESGGRYNEQFF.